This T cell receptor beta chain was observed in a study of blood T cell repertoires in COVID-19 (TCRdb year 2020). About the full investigation: Collaborator samples came from the United States, Italy and Spain and covered acute and convalescent phases of COVID-19. The prospective study material was composed of cDNA or gDNA derived from T cells, B-cell-depleted T cells, or PBMCs. The dataset comprised deeply sampled blood TCRbeta repertoires from subjects exposed to, actively infected with, or recovered from COVID-19. The repertoires were made available in a free public database intended to serve as a resource for research on the immune response to SARS-CoV-2. Samples were obtained from the ongoing ImmuneRACE study (first 160 participants) and from 1,000 to 1,500 subjects provided by 6 global collaborators. Nearly every sample came with metadata listing a de-identified subject ID, COVID-19 status, age in years and sex. Where available, HLA class I and class II types were obtained from metadata supplied by the sample provider rather than from assay-based typing.

As concerns this clone: Its antigen remains undetermined. Nothing much larger sits one base from this clone, and base qualities are not available.

Study-level results and caveats: Clinical and demographic metadata were provided uncurated, with the amount varying by source and participant.

V is clipped by 4 bases and J by 8 bases, and the sequence between their germline boundaries is 27 bases long. There are 18 amino acids in the CDR3, from cysteine to phenylalanine inclusive. CDR3 DNA is the only sequence kept; it has 54 bases, read in frame from the first base. The germline V gene specifies WSHSY as CDR1 and SAAADI as CDR2. The immunoSEQ Assay, a bias-controlled multiplex PCR, was used to amplify TCRbeta CDR3 regions from genomic DNA. The authors processed their data as follows. Within the assay, amplification of reference gene primers was used to estimate how many nucleated cells each sample contained. Sequence reads were collapsed and filtered to measure the absolute abundance of every unique TCRbeta CDR3 rearrangement. For each sample, productive Simpson clonality was calculated by taking the square root of Simpson's diversity index across productive rearrangements. TCRdb took over this immuneACCESS table, retaining in-frame rearrangements with V and J assigned. Such tables are incomplete; in checked studies, under half of the missing clones stem from an unresolved V gene, and the remainder is unexplained. The V and J calls and the clone size are those of that table, but D and trimming were determined from the DNA. Within this sample are about 120,000 clones, with more than 70% of them counted one time only. Of the sample, more than 1.5% is held by the ten largest clones.

The collaborating institutions used their own protocols to collect whole blood in K2EDTA tubes. For TCRbeta analysis, collaborators shipped samples in one of three forms: frozen whole blood, isolated PBMCs, or DNA extracted from either of those sample types. Material for sequencing was peripheral blood. The chain was built from TRBV10-2 and TRBJ2-1, and perhaps TRBD1 as D gene, on 7 matching bases. This TCR was sampled from a human donor in a cohort sampled during active COVID-19. The DNA is TGCGCCAGCAGTGGGTCCGACGCAGCGGTCAGGGGGGAGGATGAGCAGTTCTTC. This translates into CASSGSDAAVRGEDEQFF.